Shown below are 16 T cell receptor beta chains from a single sample sequenced in a study of blood T cell repertoires in COVID-19 (dated by TCRdb to 2020 to 2021). The protocol used for the library was the immunoSEQ multiplex PCR assay. The source is immuneACCESS, and TCRdb retained only in-frame sequences with V and J called. Part of the clones is not carried over; for the studies checked, unresolved V genes explain less than half of this, and the remainder is unexplained. This sample lists about 82,000 clones; approximately 80% were detected once. Around 11% of the sample belongs to the ten largest clones. Sequences were obtained from peripheral blood. The receptors were gathered from a woman in her forties with active or convalescent COVID-19.

V and J are TRBV5-1 and TRBJ2-1; 9 nucleotides align to TRBD2. The CDR3 spans 15 residues. CDR1 is SGHRS and CDR2 is YFSETQ in the germline V gene. V shed 0 bases and J 5 bases; nucleotides not matched to a gene: 3. The CDR3 protein is CASSLGGGRDNEQFF. The CDR3 nucleotides are TGCGCCAGCAGCTTGGGTGGCGGGAGGGACAATGAGCAGTTCTTC.

The count of this clone is one. V is TRBV6-5 and J is TRBJ2-1; 12 bases align to TRBD2. Germline values: CDR1 MNHEY, CDR2 SVGAGI. V was clipped by 4 bases and J by 9 bases; unmatched bases: 7. There are 15 residues in the CDR3. CDR3: CASSLTSGSGSEQFF. The CDR3 coding sequence is TGTGCCAGCAGTTTGACTAGCGGGAGTGGGAGTGAGCAGTTCTTC.

The chain carries TRBV12-5 and TRBJ2-2, with no clear D. Germline CDR1 is LGHNT and CDR2 is FRNRAP. The CDR3 has 14 residues. V was shortened by 2 bases and J by 4 bases, with 8 bases between the two germline ends. The CDR3 loop is CASGLPPTTGELFF. CDR3 sequence (DNA): TGTGCTAGTGGTTTGCCCCCTACCACCGGGGAGCTGTTTTTT.

CDR3 sequence (DNA): TGCAGCGCCGGGACAGGAGCCAAAAACATTCAGTACTTC. It is translated as CSAGTGAKNIQYF. V and J are TRBV29-1 and TRBJ2-4, with 8 nucleotides matching TRBD1. V shed 7 bases, J shed 0 bases, and the junction held 2 bases outside the gene matches. This CDR3 comprises 13 residues. The V gene's germline CDR1 is SQVTM and CDR2 ANQGSEA.

The genes are TRBV19 and TRBJ1-5; perhaps TRBD1 as D (6 bases). This CDR3 contains 14 residues. Germline V gives CDR1 LNHDA, CDR2 SQIVND (reference sequence). V was pared by 7 bases and J by 0 bases, with 10 bases between. The CDR3 sequence: CASNGQTSNQPQHF. The CDR3 DNA sequence: TGTGCCAGTAATGGACAGACTAGCAATCAGCCCCAGCATTTT. The variable domain in full, with the rest retrieved from reference TRBV19 and TRBJ1-5, is DGGITQSPKYLFRKEGQNVTLSCEQNLNHDAMYWYRQDPGQGLRLIYYSQIVNDFQKGDIAEGYSVSREKKESFPLTVTSAQKNPTAFYLCASNGQTSNQPQHFGDGTRLSIL.

The chain carries TRBV7-9 and TRBJ1-1; weak D call: TRBD1 (6 bases). The CDR3 extends over 16 amino acids. Germline V gene data show CDR1 as SEHNR and CDR2 as FQNEAQ (reference sequence). V gave up 5 bases and J gave up 4 bases, with 20 bases separating them. The CDR3, as DNA: TGTGCCAGCAGCGGAGATGGGGGGGCGAGGGGCACTGAAGCTTTCTTT. As protein: CASSGDGGARGTEAFF.

V usage is TRBV10-3 and J usage is TRBJ2-4, with D perhaps matching TRBD1 (6 bases). The CDR3 is 13 amino acids. Deletions cut 5 bases from V and 4 bases from J, with 9 bases between. Looked up from germline, CDR1 is ENHRY and CDR2 is SYGVKD. CDR3 bases: TGTGCCATCAGTCCTGACAGGAAAAACATTCAGTACTTC. The encoded protein is CAISPDRKNIQYF.

This clone appeared once. CDR3 DNA sequence: TGTGCCAGCAGCGCCGGGCTAGCGGGAGCGTCCTACGAGCAGTACTTC. Protein: CASSAGLAGASYEQYF. J is TRBJ2-7 and V is TRBV2; 10 bases map to TRBD2. Germline trimming cut 6 bases from V and 1 base from J; bases unmatched to any gene: 9. CDR3 length: 16 amino acids. The V gene's germline CDR1 is SNHLY and CDR2 FYNNEI.

The J gene is TRBJ2-7, the V gene TRBV7-9; maybe TRBD2 (6 bases). The CDR3 is 16 residues long. Per germline, CDR1 SEHNR and CDR2 FQNEAQ (reference sequence). V lost 5 bases and J 0 bases, leaving 17 bases between the germline ends. CDR3 residues: CASSKGRDSSSYEQYF. CDR3 sequence (DNA): TGTGCCAGCAGCAAAGGTCGGGACTCCAGCTCCTACGAGCAGTACTTC.

This sequence joins TRBV7-6 and TRBJ1-6; the D is unclear. The CDR3 consists of 16 residues. Trimming shortened V by 0 bases and J by 1 base, and 7 bases separated the two germline ends. Germline CDR1 and CDR2: SGHVS and FNYEAQ. DNA for the CDR3: TGTGCCAGCAGCTTAGCGTGGGAGTCCTATAATTCACCCCTCCACTTT. Its protein is CASSLAWESYNSPLHF.

This clone was observed a single time. The gene calls are TRBV10-3 and TRBJ2-3, with D tentatively TRBD2 (6 bases). The CDR3 is 14 amino acids. V was clipped by 4 bases and J by 4 bases, with 12 bases between them. Germline V gene lookup returns CDR1 ENHRY and CDR2 SYGVKD. This CDR3 reads CAISGRGSADTQYF. CDR3 nucleotide sequence: TGTGCCATCAGTGGGAGGGGAAGCGCAGATACGCAGTATTTT.

The chain links TRBV4-3 to TRBJ1-2; maybe TRBD1 (5 bases). Trimming shortened V by 0 bases and J by 4 bases, and 12 bases separated the two germline ends. The CDR3 covers 15 residues. Germline V gene lookup returns CDR1 LGHNA and CDR2 YSLEER. The CDR3 DNA reads as TGCGCCAGCAGCCAAGATAGTTGGGACTCCTATGGCTACACCTTC. This translates into CASSQDSWDSYGYTF.

About this clone itself: An end of the junction does not agree with germline; a read error may underlie this. The V gene is TRBV7-7, the J gene TRBJ2-5; D not resolved. The CDR3 runs 13 residues. CDR1 and CDR2 from the germline V gene are SSHAT and FNYEAQ (reference sequence). As DNA, the CDR3 is TGTGCTAGCAGCTTTTCCAGGAAAGAGACCCAGTACTTC. This codes for CASSFSRKETQYF.

The chain has TRBV18 and TRBJ2-3, with D perhaps TRBD2 (5 bases). CDR1 KGHSH and CDR2 LQKENI come from the germline V gene. The CDR3 covers 14 residues. Between the trimmed V and J ends, which lost 4 bases and 5 bases, there was a span of 13 bases. This chain's CDR3 is CASSRGQAVDTQYF. The CDR3 DNA is TGTGCCAGCTCACGAGGGCAAGCGGTAGATACGCAGTATTTT.

The chain uses TRBV5-5 and TRBJ2-1, with 11 bases aligning to TRBD1. J was trimmed by 6 bases and V by 4 bases; bases with no gene match: 15. The CDR3 loop spans 18 amino acids. Germline V gene sequence: CDR1 SGHKS, CDR2 YYEKEE (reference sequence). The CDR3 nucleotides read TGTGCCAGCAGCCCGGGACAGGGGGGCCCAACCTTCGTCAATGAGCAGTTCTTC. It codes for CASSPGQGGPTFVNEQFF.

The genes are TRBV28 and TRBJ1-4; 12 bases match TRBD1. Trimming at V came to 6 bases and at J to 7 bases, leaving 6 bases not matched to a gene. This CDR3 has 15 residues. CDR1 and CDR2 (germline): MDHEN, SYDVKM. DNA for the CDR3: TGTGCCAGCAGCCGGGACAGGGGGCGCTTTGAAAAACTGTTTTTT. Protein product: CASSRDRGRFEKLFF. Supplemented by reference TRBV28 and TRBJ1-4, the full variable domain reads DVKVTQSSRYLVKRTGEKVFLECVQDMDHENMFWYRQDPGLGLRLIYFSYDVKMKEKGDIPEGYSVSREKKERFSLILESASTNQTSMYLCASSRDRGRFEKLFFGSGTQLSVL.